The 26 T cell receptor beta chains below all came from one sample that was sequenced in a study of blood T cell repertoires in COVID-19. Clones were sequenced by immunoSEQ multiplex PCR, and TCRdb holds only the in-frame ones, with some missing. The sample has around 200,000 clones; around four fifths are singletons. The sequenced sample was peripheral blood. These receptors were taken from a man aged 45-65 years with active or convalescent COVID-19.

V is TRBV15 and J is TRBJ2-3; 16 nucleotides agree with TRBD2. After removal of 8 bases from V and 5 bases from J, the junction contained 7 bases not matched to a gene. This CDR3 comprises 16 residues. Germline V gives CDR1 LNHNV, CDR2 YYDKDF (reference sequence). The CDR3 loop is CATSGLAGGQEDTQYF. CDR3 coding DNA: TGTGCCACCTCGGGACTAGCGGGGGGGCAGGAAGATACGCAGTATTTT.

J is TRBJ1-2 and V is TRBV30; 8 positions agree with TRBD1. Trimming cost V 5 bases and J 2 bases; bases outside gene matches: 7. CDR3 length: 14 amino acids. The germline V gene encodes CDR1 GTSNPN and CDR2 SVGIG (reference sequence). CDR3: CAWASGGANYGYTF. The DNA of the CDR3 is TGTGCCTGGGCCTCAGGGGGCGCGAACTATGGCTACACCTTC.

CDR3 nucleotide sequence: TGTGCCAGCAGCCATCCGGACATAACCGGGGAGCTGTTTTTT. Translation gives CASSHPDITGELFF. This chain joins TRBV3-1 (or the pseudogene TRBV3-2) and TRBJ2-2; perhaps TRBD1 as D (5 bases). The CDR3 totals 14 residues. Deletions cut 3 bases from V and 5 bases from J, with 10 bases between. Germline values: CDR1 LGHDT, CDR2 YNNKEL (reference sequence).

The V call is TRBV7-2, the J call TRBJ2-7; TRBD2 is a possible D gene (6 bases). The ends were cut back, 2 bases at V and 4 bases at J, with 15 bases in the middle. Per the germline V gene, CDR1 is SGHTA and CDR2 is FQGNSA. The CDR3 has 15 amino acids. CDR3 bases: TGTGCCAGCAGCTTAATACTAGCCGGTCGGTACGAGCAGTACTTC. Amino acids: CASSLILAGRYEQYF.

The chain employs TRBV6-6 and TRBJ2-3; no firm D call. The CDR3 is 12 amino acids. Between the trimmed V and J ends, which lost 5 bases and 4 bases, there was a span of 7 bases. Looked up from germline, CDR1 is MNHNY and CDR2 is SVGAGI (reference sequence). In DNA, the CDR3 is TGTGCCAGCAGTCCCGAGGCAGATACGCAGTATTTT. Its translation is CASSPEADTQYF.

The V call is TRBV9, the J call TRBJ2-2; D is possibly TRBD1 (5 bases). The germline V gene encodes CDR1 SGDLS and CDR2 YYNGEE. V was shortened by 4 bases and J by 5 bases, with 15 bases between the two germline ends. The CDR3 is 15 amino acids. Here the CDR3 DNA reads TGTGCCAGCAGCCTCGAGGACATTGCAACCGGGGAGCTGTTTTTT. Amino acid sequence: CASSLEDIATGELFF.

J is TRBJ2-7 and V is TRBV5-1; 10 bases agree with TRBD1. The CDR3 is 15 amino acids. The trim removed 0 bases at V and 2 bases at J, leaving 2 bases unmatched. Germline lookup yields CDR1 SGHRS and CDR2 YFSETQ. The DNA of the CDR3 is TGCGCCAGCAGCTTGGTAGGACAGGGGGCCTACGAGCAGTACTTC. It translates to CASSLVGQGAYEQYF.

V is TRBV5-1 and J is TRBJ2-5; D ambiguous. The CDR3 covers 15 residues. Germline lookup yields CDR1 SGHRS and CDR2 YFSETQ. Trimming took off 0 bases at V and 5 bases at J, with 14 bases between the two ends. The CDR3 here is CASSLGYPARETQYF. For the CDR3, the DNA is TGCGCCAGCAGCTTGGGCTACCCTGCGCGGGAGACCCAGTACTTC.

On this clone itself: This sample also contains other DNA sequences that code for the same CDR3. The chain links TRBV11-3 to TRBJ2-3, with 14 bases aligning to TRBD2. The CDR3 consists of 17 residues. Per the germline V gene, CDR1 is SGHNT and CDR2 is YENEEA. Trimming took 5 bases from V and 2 from J; bases not matched to a gene: 6. CDR3 bases: TGTGCCAGCAGCCCCGGACTAGCGGGAGGATCCACAGATACGCAGTATTTT. Translated: CASSPGLAGGSTDTQYF.

V and J are TRBV4-3 and TRBJ2-7; D perhaps matches TRBD2 (6 bases). Between the trimmed V and J ends, which lost 0 bases and 5 bases, there was a span of 11 bases. CDR1 is LGHNA, CDR2 YSLEER, per germline. CDR3 length equals 14 residues. CDR3 sequence reads: CASSQDRAGNEQYF. The CDR3, as DNA: TGCGCCAGCAGCCAAGATAGGGCGGGAAACGAGCAGTACTTC.

This chain links TRBV9 with TRBJ2-7; tentative D call: TRBD2 (6 bases). Per germline, CDR1 SGDLS and CDR2 YYNGEE. This CDR3 region has 13 residues. V was shortened by 3 bases and J by 4 bases, with 11 bases between the two germline ends. CDR3 in amino acids: CASSGRAGYEQYF. The CDR3 nucleotides are TGTGCCAGCAGCGGGAGGGCCGGTTACGAGCAGTACTTC.

The chain has TRBV6-5 and TRBJ2-7, with D tentatively TRBD2 (6 bases). The CDR3 consists of 11 residues. V gave up 5 bases and J gave up 7 bases, with 9 bases separating them. CDR1 is MNHEY, CDR2 SVGAGI, per germline. The CDR3 region is CASSHGGEQYF. The CDR3 bases are TGTGCCAGCAGTCATGGGGGGGAGCAGTACTTC.

The rearrangement links TRBV29-1 to TRBJ2-7, with no clear D. CDR1 and CDR2 (germline): SQVTM, ANQGSEA. V lost 6 bases, J lost 0 bases, and 15 bases lay in between. This CDR3 has 14 amino acids. The CDR3 loop is CSVDTEPGSYEQYF. In DNA form, the CDR3 reads TGCAGCGTCGACACAGAGCCCGGCTCCTACGAGCAGTACTTC.

The chain has TRBV5-4 and TRBJ2-4, with TRBD1 matching 7 bases. J was trimmed by 2 bases and V by 1 base; bases with no gene match: 6. This CDR3 is 16 amino acids long. In germline, CDR1 is SGHNT, CDR2 YYREEE (reference sequence). CDR3 sequence reads: CASSLLGGDPKNIQYF. Written as DNA, the CDR3 is TGTGCCAGCAGCTTGTTAGGGGGCGATCCCAAAAACATTCAGTACTTC. The complete variable domain, with remaining parts taken from reference TRBV5-4 and TRBJ2-4, reads ETGVTQSPTHLIKTRGQQVTLRCSSQSGHNTVSWYQQALGQGPQFIFQYYREEENGRGNFPPRFSGLQFPNYSSELNVNALELDDSALYLCASSLLGGDPKNIQYFGAGTRLSVL.

The chain couples TRBV6-5 to TRBJ2-5; 8 bases map to TRBD1. The CDR3 contains 16 residues. Germline loops: CDR1 MNHEY, CDR2 SVGAGI. V gave up 4 bases and J gave up 6 bases; unmatched junction bases: 13. CDR3 region: CASSSSSGTGGKTQYF. The CDR3 nucleotides read TGTGCCAGCAGTTCAAGTTCCGGGACAGGTGGAAAGACCCAGTACTTC.

This chain links TRBV27 with TRBJ1-1; 7 bases match TRBD1. Germline trimming cut 0 bases from V and 5 bases from J; bases unmatched to any gene: 9. This CDR3 contains 16 residues. Germline CDR1 and CDR2: MNHEY and SMNVEV (reference sequence). The CDR3 loop reads CASSLSIPQGVTEAFF. In nucleotides, the CDR3 is TGTGCCAGCAGTTTATCGATTCCCCAGGGGGTTACTGAAGCTTTCTTT.

The chain links TRBV5-6 to TRBJ2-2; weak D call: TRBD2 (7 bases). Trimming removed 3 bases at V and 4 bases at J, with 16 bases between. The CDR3 runs 16 residues. Germline V gives CDR1 SGHDT, CDR2 YYEEEE. The CDR3 region has the DNA TGTGCCAGCAGCTGGAGTGGGGGGGCGAGCACCGGGGAGCTGTTTTTT. It encodes CASSWSGGASTGELFF.

The DNA of the CDR3 is TGTGCCAGTAACGGTTACAATGAGCAGTTCTTC. Its translation: CASNGYNEQFF. This sequence joins TRBV19 and TRBJ2-1; D is unclear. The CDR3 has 11 residues. Trimming left V 7 bases short and J 4 bases short, with 5 bases between. The V gene's germline CDR1 is LNHDA and CDR2 SQIVND (reference sequence).

The chain carries TRBV27 and TRBJ2-7; 11 bases line up with TRBD1. Losses at the gene ends were 2 bases for V and 3 bases for J; bases not matched to a gene: 21. Germline lookup yields CDR1 MNHEY and CDR2 SMNVEV (reference sequence). The CDR3 covers 21 residues. This chain's CDR3 is CASSLIVSGQGVPPGVYEQYF. In DNA form, the CDR3 reads TGTGCCAGCAGTTTAATAGTTTCGGGACAGGGGGTTCCACCCGGGGTCTACGAGCAGTACTTC.

A word on this clone: Distinct nucleotide sequences in the sample also encode this CDR3. This chain uses TRBV5-1 with TRBJ2-1; D is perhaps TRBD1 (5 bases). Germline lookup yields CDR1 SGHRS and CDR2 YFSETQ. V dropped 0 bases and J dropped 7 bases, with 11 bases sitting between them. This CDR3 contains 14 residues. CDR3 protein: CASSLGLAGNEQFF. The CDR3 coding sequence is TGCGCCAGCAGCTTGGGTTTAGCAGGGAATGAGCAGTTCTTC.

The V gene is TRBV27, the J gene TRBJ2-3; 13 bases line up with TRBD2. Germline values: CDR1 MNHEY, CDR2 SMNVEV (reference sequence). The CDR3 has 17 residues. The V gene end was trimmed by 1 base and the J gene end by 5 bases; junction bases not matched to a gene: 6. The DNA of the CDR3 is TGTGCCAGCAGTTTATTACTAGCGGGAGGGTCCCGAGATACGCAGTATTTT. Residues: CASSLLLAGGSRDTQYF.

The CDR3 reads CASSRGETQYF. In nucleotides, the CDR3 is TGTGCCAGCAGCCGAGGAGAGACCCAGTACTTC. The chain links TRBV28 to TRBJ2-5, with D unresolved. Trimming took off 6 bases at V and 4 bases at J, with 6 bases between the two ends. CDR3 length: 11 amino acids. CDR1 is MDHEN and CDR2 is SYDVKM in the germline V gene.

This clone was observed once. This rearrangement joins TRBV4-2 to TRBJ2-1, with TRBD2 matching 10 bases. With 5 bases clipped from V and 10 bases from J, the junction kept 2 bases outside the gene matches. The CDR3 sequence is 12 residues long. The germline V gene has CDR1 LGHNA and CDR2 YNFKEQ. The CDR3 spells CASSVGLAEQFF. In DNA form, the CDR3 reads TGTGCCAGCAGCGTGGGACTAGCGGAGCAGTTCTTC.

The chain recombines TRBV28 with TRBJ1-6; tentative D call: TRBD1 (5 bases). V shed 5 bases and J shed 14 bases, with 13 bases lying between them. The germline V gene encodes CDR1 MDHEN and CDR2 SYDVKM. The CDR3 has 12 amino acids. The CDR3 here is CASSKTSRALHF. The DNA for the CDR3 is TGTGCCAGCAGTAAGACCAGCAGGGCCCTCCACTTT.

This clone was observed a single time. Compared with germline, one end of the junction differs, possibly owing to a read error. J is TRBJ2-7 and V is TRBV30, with 12 bases matching TRBD1. Germline V gene sequence: CDR1 GTSNPN, CDR2 SVGIG (reference sequence). The CDR3 spans 17 residues. CDR3 residues: CAWSVAPNNPGQGAATF. Written as DNA, the CDR3 is TGTGCCTGGAGTGTCGCTCCCAACAATCCGGGACAGGGGGCGGCCACATTC.

The genes are TRBV10-3 and TRBJ2-7; D might be TRBD1 (6 bases). The germline V and J ends were trimmed by 7 bases and 3 bases, with 16 bases remaining between them. Germline V gene lookup returns CDR1 ENHRY and CDR2 SYGVKD. The CDR3 contains 14 residues. Written as DNA, the CDR3 is TGTGCCATCATGAGTGGGACACAGAACTACGAGCAGTACTTC. Translating gives CAIMSGTQNYEQYF.